The 29 T cell receptor beta chains in this list originate from one sample, sequenced in a study of T cell responses to AZD1222 COVID-19 vaccine. Generated by immunoSEQ multiplex PCR, the TCRdb table keeps only in-frame clones and is missing some. The table includes some 130,000 clones, roughly nine tenths detected once. The input for sequencing was peripheral blood, taken on day 0 of AZD1222 vaccination. Source of these receptors: an adult in good health.

The chain has TRBV6-1 and TRBJ2-7; 10 nucleotides agree with TRBD1. This CDR3 has 16 residues. Trimming cost V 4 bases and J 2 bases; bases outside gene matches: 8. Per the germline V gene, CDR1 is MNHNS and CDR2 is SASEGT. DNA of the CDR3: TGTGCCAGCAGTGCGCCCTCGGGACAGGGGACCTACGAGCAGTACTTC. It yields the protein CASSAPSGQGTYEQYF.

The J gene is TRBJ2-3, the V gene TRBV6-6, with D perhaps assigned TRBD1 or TRBD2 (6 bases each). Trimming cost V 5 bases and J 4 bases, with 25 bases left between them. Germline lookup yields CDR1 MNHNY and CDR2 SVGAGI (reference sequence). The CDR3 runs 18 residues. CDR3 in DNA: TGTGCCAGCAGTCCATCTCCCCGGGCGGCTGGGGGGCCAGATACGCAGTATTTT. Translation gives CASSPSPRAAGGPDTQYF.

This chain uses TRBV5-6 with TRBJ1-1; 8 bases fit TRBD1. Germline assignment: CDR1 SGHDT and CDR2 YYEEEE. After removal of 2 bases from V and 0 bases from J, the junction contained 6 bases not matched to a gene. The CDR3 sequence is 16 residues long. The CDR3 sequence: CASSFRQGWLNTEAFF. CDR3 in DNA: TGTGCCAGCAGCTTCCGACAGGGGTGGTTGAACACTGAAGCTTTCTTT.

V gene TRBV7-2 combines with J gene TRBJ2-3; D is uncertain. This CDR3 has 13 amino acids. V lost 3 bases to trimming and J lost 6 bases, with 10 bases between them. CDR1 is SGHTA and CDR2 is FQGNSA in the germline V gene. The CDR3 here is CASSFAGADTQYF. The CDR3 DNA reads TGTGCCAGCAGCTTTGCAGGCGCGGATACGCAGTATTTT.

The V gene is TRBV19, the J gene TRBJ2-2; D perhaps matches TRBD1 (6 bases). The CDR3 extends over 15 amino acids. The ends were cut back, 6 bases at V and 2 bases at J, with 13 bases in the middle. Germline V gene sequence: CDR1 LNHDA, CDR2 SQIVND (reference sequence). The DNA for the CDR3 is TGTGCCAGTAGACCACAGGGCTCCAACACCGGGGAGCTGTTTTTT. Protein: CASRPQGSNTGELFF.

V and J are TRBV29-1 and TRBJ2-3; 8 nucleotides agree with TRBD2. Trimming at V came to 3 bases and at J to 4 bases, leaving 6 bases not matched to a gene. In germline, CDR1 is SQVTM, CDR2 ANQGSEA. The CDR3 contains 14 residues. CDR3 coding DNA: TGCAGCGTTGACGGTCGGGAGGGTGCAGATACGCAGTATTTT. As protein: CSVDGREGADTQYF.

The chain couples TRBV2 to TRBJ2-7, with D uncertain. The V and J ends lost 1 base and 3 bases respectively, with 1 base between them. CDR3 length: 11 residues. Germline values: CDR1 SNHLY, CDR2 FYNNEI. The CDR3 DNA sequence: TGTGCCAGCAGTGAAGTCTACGAGCAGTACTTC. Translating gives CASSEVYEQYF.

Concerning this clone: Other DNA sequences of this sample code for an identical CDR3. V is TRBV19 and J is TRBJ1-1, with a tentative D call TRBD1 (5 bases). The V gene's germline CDR1 is LNHDA and CDR2 SQIVND (reference sequence). The CDR3 consists of 15 residues. The V end was cut by 4 bases, the J end by 1 base, with 13 bases between. The CDR3, as DNA: TGTGCCAGTAGTACCGGGGGAGTTGGGAACACTGAAGCTTTCTTT. It encodes CASSTGGVGNTEAFF.

The chain links TRBV6-2 or TRBV6-3 to TRBJ1-5, with unresolved D. Deletions cut 2 bases from V and 5 bases from J, with 10 bases between. CDR3 length: 14 amino acids. The germline V gene has CDR1 MNHEY and CDR2 SVGEGT. CDR3 region: CASSYRTVDQPQHF. In nucleotides, the CDR3 is TGTGCCAGCAGTTACAGGACCGTTGATCAGCCCCAGCATTTT.

This chain joins TRBV19 and TRBJ1-3; D gene ambiguous. CDR1 is LNHDA, CDR2 SQIVND, per germline (reference sequence). The CDR3 totals 14 residues. V was clipped by 3 bases and J by 0 bases, with 6 bases between them. CDR3 in amino acids: CASSMAVSGNTIYF. CDR3 in DNA: TGTGCCAGTAGTATGGCAGTCTCTGGAAACACCATATATTTT.

The chain combines TRBV11-2 with TRBJ2-3; D is perhaps TRBD2 (6 bases). This CDR3 region has 13 residues. From germline, CDR1 is SGHAT and CDR2 FQNNGV. Trimming left V 0 bases short and J 8 bases short, with 9 bases between. CDR3 amino acids: CASSLDHGGTQYF. The CDR3 DNA reads as TGTGCCAGCAGCTTAGATCACGGGGGTACGCAGTATTTT.

This rearrangement joins TRBV7-3 to TRBJ2-2; the D is unclear. CDR3 length equals 13 residues. Germline V gene data show CDR1 as SGHTA and CDR2 as FQGTGA. Trimming left V 4 bases short and J 1 base short, with 4 bases between. The CDR3 protein is CASSSGNTGELFF. CDR3 DNA sequence: TGTGCCAGCAGCTCGGGGAACACCGGGGAGCTGTTTTTT.

The chain links TRBV6-5 to TRBJ1-1; weak D call: TRBD1 (6 bases). This CDR3 has 14 residues. V was cut by 5 bases and J by 1 base, with 11 bases left in between. Germline V gene sequence: CDR1 MNHEY, CDR2 SVGAGI. The CDR3 nucleotides read TGTGCCAGCAGTCTACGACAGGAGAACACTGAAGCTTTCTTT. Amino acids: CASSLRQENTEAFF.

The chain links TRBV30 to TRBJ2-4; 7 bases match TRBD1. Unmatched junction bases numbered 9, after V lost 1 base and J lost 3 bases. The CDR3 covers 16 residues. Germline lookup yields CDR1 GTSNPN and CDR2 SVGIG (reference sequence). The DNA for the CDR3 is TGTGCCTGGAGTGGAGCAGGGGGATTCGTCAAAAACATTCAGTACTTC. Its translation: CAWSGAGGFVKNIQYF.

Here the CDR3 DNA reads TGTGCCAGCAGCCTAGGGGCGGGAGGGGGCAATGAGCAGTTCTTC. Translation gives CASSLGAGGGNEQFF. The chain joins TRBV5-4 to TRBJ2-1, with 9 bases lining up with TRBD2. With V trimmed by 4 bases and J by 6 bases, 8 bases remained unmatched. Germline V gene data show CDR1 as SGHNT and CDR2 as YYREEE (reference sequence). CDR3 length: 15 amino acids. Combining the CDR3 with reference TRBV5-4 and TRBJ2-1 gives the whole variable domain ETGVTQSPTHLIKTRGQQVTLRCSSQSGHNTVSWYQQALGQGPQFIFQYYREEENGRGNFPPRFSGLQFPNYSSELNVNALELDDSALYLCASSLGAGGGNEQFFGPGTRLTVL.

The rearrangement joins TRBV7-8 to TRBJ1-6, with D perhaps matching TRBD1 (5 bases). This CDR3 region has 13 residues. CDR1 is SGHVS and CDR2 is FQNEAQ in the germline V gene. Trimming shortened V by 3 bases and J by 6 bases, and 6 bases separated the two germline ends. The CDR3 region is CASSFGGNSPLHF. For the CDR3, the DNA is TGTGCCAGCAGCTTCGGGGGTAATTCACCCCTCCACTTT.

The genes are TRBV7-2 and TRBJ1-6; D uncertain. V was shortened by 0 bases and J by 3 bases, with 6 bases between the two germline ends. This CDR3 is 15 amino acids long. In germline, CDR1 is SGHTA, CDR2 FQGNSA. The CDR3 nucleotides read TGTGCCAGCAGCTTAGCCCCGGGCTATAATTCACCCCTCCACTTT. It is translated as CASSLAPGYNSPLHF.

The chain has TRBV18 and TRBJ2-7; unclear D gene. V was trimmed by 0 bases and J by 1 base, leaving 7 bases between them. This CDR3 is 14 amino acids long. The germline V gene encodes CDR1 KGHSH and CDR2 LQKENI. In nucleotides, the CDR3 is TGTGCCAGCTCACCACCGTCACAGTCCTACGAGCAGTACTTC. Translated, it gives CASSPPSQSYEQYF.

This clone was detected only once. The rearrangement links TRBV5-1 to TRBJ2-1; D is perhaps TRBD2 (6 bases). Germline assignment: CDR1 SGHRS and CDR2 YFSETQ. There are 15 residues in the CDR3. Trimming took off 6 bases at V and 7 bases at J, with 20 bases between the two ends. CDR3: CASIGAGQRVNEQFF. CDR3 sequence (DNA): TGCGCCAGCATCGGCGCCGGTCAGCGGGTAAATGAGCAGTTCTTC.

The table lists this clone with a few counts. In nucleotides, the CDR3 is TGCGCCAGCAGCCAAGATGGTAGAAGGCCTGAAAACACCATATATTTT. Translating gives CASSQDGRRPENTIYF. V usage is TRBV4-3 and J usage is TRBJ1-3; D remains ambiguous. V dropped 0 bases and J dropped 6 bases, with 15 bases sitting between them. Germline loops: CDR1 LGHNA, CDR2 YSLEER. The CDR3 loop spans 16 amino acids.

The chain employs TRBV5-4 and TRBJ2-5; 13 bases map to TRBD2. The germline V gene has CDR1 SGHNT and CDR2 YYREEE (reference sequence). V shed 9 bases and J 2 bases; nucleotides not matched to a gene: 4. The CDR3 contains 14 residues. CDR3 DNA: TGTGCCATGGGACTAGCGGGACTACAAGAGACCCAGTACTTC. It translates to CAMGLAGLQETQYF.

V and J are TRBV7-8 and TRBJ2-1; a weak D match, TRBD2 (5 bases). The V and J ends lost 2 bases and 1 base respectively, with 15 bases between them. From germline, CDR1 is SGHVS and CDR2 FQNEAQ. The CDR3 extends over 17 amino acids. Here the CDR3 reads CASSLMWTEESYNEQFF. The DNA of the CDR3 is TGTGCCAGCAGCTTAATGTGGACGGAGGAATCCTACAATGAGCAGTTCTTC.

The genes are TRBV19 and TRBJ1-3; maybe TRBD1 (6 bases). This CDR3 spans 15 amino acids. V was cut by 3 bases and J by 0 bases, with 9 bases left in between. Germline loops: CDR1 LNHDA, CDR2 SQIVND (reference sequence). As DNA, the CDR3 is TGTGCCAGTAGTATGGGGGGCCACTCTGGAAACACCATATATTTT. Residues: CASSMGGHSGNTIYF. Together with reference TRBV19 and TRBJ1-3, the CDR3 gives the full variable domain: DGGITQSPKYLFRKEGQNVTLSCEQNLNHDAMYWYRQDPGQGLRLIYYSQIVNDFQKGDIAEGYSVSREKKESFPLTVTSAQKNPTAFYLCASSMGGHSGNTIYFGEGSWLTVV.

The chain links TRBV29-1 to TRBJ2-7, with D perhaps given as TRBD1 or TRBD2 (5 bases each). The CDR3 sequence is 13 residues long. Trimming took 1 base from V and 2 from J, leaving 9 bases between them. Germline V gives CDR1 SQVTM, CDR2 ANQGSEA. CDR3 sequence (DNA): TGCAGCGTTGAAGGGGGACCCGCCTACGAGCAGTACTTC. Translated: CSVEGGPAYEQYF.

The chain carries TRBV7-2 and TRBJ2-5; 8 nucleotides align to TRBD2. The CDR3 is 14 amino acids. After removal of 7 bases from V and 4 bases from J, the junction contained 8 bases not matched to a gene. CDR1 is SGHTA and CDR2 is FQGNSA in the germline V gene. The CDR3 DNA is TGTGCCAGCACCCACCCCGGGAGGGGAGAGACCCAGTACTTC. Its protein is CASTHPGRGETQYF.

V gene TRBV9 combines with J gene TRBJ1-2; the D gene is possibly TRBD1 (5 bases). CDR3 size: 15 residues. V was trimmed by 0 bases and J by 0 bases, leaving 9 bases between them. Germline V lookup: CDR1 SGDLS, CDR2 YYNGEE. The DNA of the CDR3 is TGTGCCAGCAGCGTAGGGGGGACTGCTAACTATGGCTACACCTTC. It specifies CASSVGGTANYGYTF.

The genes are TRBV7-9 and TRBJ1-6; no clear D gene. The CDR3 is 12 residues long. Germline V CDR1 and CDR2: SEHNR, FQNEAQ (reference sequence). Trimming pared 0 bases from V and 8 bases from J, leaving 2 bases between. CDR3 bases: TGTGCCAGCAGCTTAGCCGATTCACCCCTCCACTTT. Amino acid sequence: CASSLADSPLHF.

The genes are TRBV19 and TRBJ1-5, with no clear D. The V and J ends lost 5 bases and 3 bases respectively, with 11 bases between them. There are 14 residues in the CDR3. Germline lookup yields CDR1 LNHDA and CDR2 SQIVND (reference sequence). The CDR3 loop reads CASSGVGPNQPQHF. CDR3 nucleotides: TGTGCCAGTAGTGGGGTTGGGCCCAATCAGCCCCAGCATTTT.

The chain recombines TRBV5-5 with TRBJ2-5; D gene unclear. The germline gives CDR1 SGHKS, CDR2 YYEKEE (reference sequence). V lost 4 bases and J 3 bases, leaving 16 bases between the germline ends. This CDR3 region has 15 residues. CDR3 sequence reads: CASSLDTVIKETQYF. For the CDR3, the DNA is TGTGCCAGCAGCCTCGACACGGTGATTAAAGAGACCCAGTACTTC.